Following are 5 T cell receptor beta chains from one sample sequenced in a study of human T cells and chemical hapten exposure. Time point of the sample: patch test 1, 2 weeks after DPC sensitization. As for treatment: therapeutic diphenylcyclopropenone sensitization with weekly scalp DPC. In TCRdb, the RACE reads were re-called with MiXCR into one record per CDR3 protein. Of about 340,000 distinct CDR3 sequences listed, around 7% are singletons. Source: whole blood, taken in connection with sensitization to the hapten diphenylcyclopropenone (DPC). Receptor source: a woman aged 18 to 35 with alopecia areata. Some clones in this sample may be carry-over from other donors' samples.

The rearrangement joins TRBV7-9 to TRBJ2-4; 11 nucleotides match TRBD2. V lost 4 bases and J lost 7; bases outside the gene matches: 21. Germline CDR1 SEHNR, CDR2 FQNEAQ (reference sequence). The CDR3 length is 20 residues. The CDR3 spells CASSSRTTGLPGLAVNIQYF. The CDR3 region has the DNA TGTGCCAGCAGCTCTAGGACCACAGGGTTACCGGGACTAGCGGTCAACATTCAGTACTTC.

J is TRBJ1-2 and V is TRBV5-6; tentative D call: TRBD1 (5 bases). This CDR3 region has 13 residues. Germline V gene sequence: CDR1 SGHDT, CDR2 YYEEEE. V was shortened by 4 bases and J by 6 bases, with 13 bases between the two germline ends. CDR3 in amino acids: CASSPGGADGYTF. DNA for the CDR3: TGTGCCAGCAGCCCCGGTGGGGCAGATGGCTACACCTTC.

The chain links TRBV7-2 to TRBJ1-5; D is undetermined. V lost 1 base, J lost 4 bases, and 14 bases lay in between. The CDR3 runs 16 residues. CDR1 is SGHTA and CDR2 is FQGNSA in the germline V gene. The CDR3 DNA reads as TGTGCCAGCAGCTTAGAAGCTCTGGGAGGGAATCAGCCCCAGCATTTT. The encoded protein is CASSLEALGGNQPQHF.

This clonotype was seen repeatedly, ten times or more. The rearrangement joins TRBV6-2 or TRBV6-3 to TRBJ1-5; TRBD1 matches 11 bases. Germline V lookup: CDR1 MNHEY, CDR2 SVGEGT. The V segment lost 5 bases and the J segment 2 bases; nucleotides outside the gene matches: 2. CDR3 length: 15 residues. The CDR3 spells CASSGTGGRNQPQHF. CDR3 sequence (DNA): TGTGCCAGCAGTGGGACAGGGGGTCGCAATCAGCCCCAGCATTTT.

This clonotype was detected only a few times. J is TRBJ1-6 and V is TRBV2; D possibly corresponds to TRBD1 (5 bases). V was cut by 7 bases and J by 6 bases, with 16 bases left in between. Germline-derived CDR1 and CDR2 are SNHLY and FYNNEI. This CDR3 has 15 amino acids. In DNA form, the CDR3 reads TGTGCCAGCACTGCCAGGGTCCCCTCTAATTCACCCCTCCACTTT. Translation gives CASTARVPSNSPLHF.